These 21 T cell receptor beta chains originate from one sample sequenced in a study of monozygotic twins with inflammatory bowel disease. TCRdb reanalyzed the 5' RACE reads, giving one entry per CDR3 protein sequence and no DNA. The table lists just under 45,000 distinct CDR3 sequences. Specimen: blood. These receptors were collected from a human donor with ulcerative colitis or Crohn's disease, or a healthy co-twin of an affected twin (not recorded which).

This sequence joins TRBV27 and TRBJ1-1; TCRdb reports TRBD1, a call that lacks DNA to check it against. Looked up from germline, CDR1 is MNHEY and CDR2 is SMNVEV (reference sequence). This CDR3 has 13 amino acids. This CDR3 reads CASSLGRGGEAFF.

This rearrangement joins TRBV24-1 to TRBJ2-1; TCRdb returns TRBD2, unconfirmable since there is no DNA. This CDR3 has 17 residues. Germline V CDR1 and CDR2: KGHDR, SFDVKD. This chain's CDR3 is CATSDPTDSGRYNEQFF.

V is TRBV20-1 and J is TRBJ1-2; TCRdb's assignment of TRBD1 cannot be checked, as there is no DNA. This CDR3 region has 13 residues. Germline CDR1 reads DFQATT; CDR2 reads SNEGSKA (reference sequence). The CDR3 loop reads CSAKERDSYGYTF.

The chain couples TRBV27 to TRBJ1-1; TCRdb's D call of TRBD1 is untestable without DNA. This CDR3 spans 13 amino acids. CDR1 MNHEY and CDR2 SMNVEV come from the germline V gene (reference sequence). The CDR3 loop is CASRNTGWAEAFF.

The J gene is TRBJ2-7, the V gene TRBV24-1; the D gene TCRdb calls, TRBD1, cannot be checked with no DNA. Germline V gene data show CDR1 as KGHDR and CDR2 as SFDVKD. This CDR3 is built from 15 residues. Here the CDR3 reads CATSDPDRPAYEQYF.

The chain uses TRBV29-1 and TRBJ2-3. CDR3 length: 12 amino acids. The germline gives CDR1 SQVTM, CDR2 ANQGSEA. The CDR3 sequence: CSVAPLTDTQYF.

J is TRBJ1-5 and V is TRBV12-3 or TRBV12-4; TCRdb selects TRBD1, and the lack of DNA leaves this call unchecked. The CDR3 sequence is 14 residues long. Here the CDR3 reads CASSLGAGGKPQHF.

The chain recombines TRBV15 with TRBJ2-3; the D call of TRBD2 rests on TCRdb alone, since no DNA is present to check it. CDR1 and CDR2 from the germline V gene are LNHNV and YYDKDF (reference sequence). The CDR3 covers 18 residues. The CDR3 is CATSRSPTLAGPQDTQYF.

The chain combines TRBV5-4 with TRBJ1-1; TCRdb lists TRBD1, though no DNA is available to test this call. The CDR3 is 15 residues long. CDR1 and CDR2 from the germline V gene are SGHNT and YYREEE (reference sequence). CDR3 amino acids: CASSSPGTGGTEAFF.

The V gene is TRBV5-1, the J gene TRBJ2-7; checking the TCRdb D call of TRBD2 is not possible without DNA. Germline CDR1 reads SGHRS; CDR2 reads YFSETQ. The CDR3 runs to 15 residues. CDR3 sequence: CASSLAGTSGYEQYF.

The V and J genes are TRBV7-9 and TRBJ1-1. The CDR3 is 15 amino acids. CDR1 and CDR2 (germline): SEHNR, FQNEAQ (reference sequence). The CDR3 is CASSDRMGVNTEAFF.

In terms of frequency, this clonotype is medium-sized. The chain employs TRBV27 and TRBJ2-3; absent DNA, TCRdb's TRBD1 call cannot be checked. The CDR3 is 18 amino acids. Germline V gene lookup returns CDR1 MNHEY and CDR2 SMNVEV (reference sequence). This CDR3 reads CASSLFQLGELSTDTQYF.

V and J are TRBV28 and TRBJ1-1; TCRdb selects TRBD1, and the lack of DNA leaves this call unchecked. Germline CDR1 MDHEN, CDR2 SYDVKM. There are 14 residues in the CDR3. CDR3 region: CASRGQGKGTEAFF.

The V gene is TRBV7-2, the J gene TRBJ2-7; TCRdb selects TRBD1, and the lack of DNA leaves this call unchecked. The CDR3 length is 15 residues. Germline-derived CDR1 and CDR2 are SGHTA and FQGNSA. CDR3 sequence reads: CASSLTGGFVNEQYF. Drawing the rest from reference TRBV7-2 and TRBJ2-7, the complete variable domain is GAGVSQSPSNKVTEKGKDVELRCDPISGHTALYWYRQSLGQGLEFLIYFQGNSAPDKSGLPSDRFSAERTGGSVSTLTIQRTQQEDSAVYLCASSLTGGFVNEQYFGPGTRLTVT.

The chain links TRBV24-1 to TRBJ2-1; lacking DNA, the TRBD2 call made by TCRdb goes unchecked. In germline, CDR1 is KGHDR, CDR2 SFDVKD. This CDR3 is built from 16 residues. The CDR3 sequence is CATSDPEAGSYNEQFF.

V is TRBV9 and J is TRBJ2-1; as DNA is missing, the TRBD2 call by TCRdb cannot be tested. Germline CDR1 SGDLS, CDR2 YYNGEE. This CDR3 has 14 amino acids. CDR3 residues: CASSPSLDQDEQFF.

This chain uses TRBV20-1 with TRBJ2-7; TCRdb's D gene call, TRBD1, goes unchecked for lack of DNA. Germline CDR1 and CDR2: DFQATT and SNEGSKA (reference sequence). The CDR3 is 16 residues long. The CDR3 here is CSAREEGKRGAYEQYF.

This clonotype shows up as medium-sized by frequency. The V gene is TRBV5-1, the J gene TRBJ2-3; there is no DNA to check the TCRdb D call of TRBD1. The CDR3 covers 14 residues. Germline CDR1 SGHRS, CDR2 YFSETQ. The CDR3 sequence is CASSRDRGSDTQYF.

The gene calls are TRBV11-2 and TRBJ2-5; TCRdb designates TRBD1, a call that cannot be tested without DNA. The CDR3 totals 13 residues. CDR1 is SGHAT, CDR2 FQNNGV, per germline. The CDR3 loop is CASSSPGQKTQYF. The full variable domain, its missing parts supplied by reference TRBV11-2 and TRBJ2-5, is EAGVAQSPRYKIIEKRQSVAFWCNPISGHATLYWYQQILGQGPKLLIQFQNNGVVDDSQLPKDRFSAERLKGVDSTLKIQPAKLEDSAVYLCASSSPGQKTQYFGPGTRLLVL.

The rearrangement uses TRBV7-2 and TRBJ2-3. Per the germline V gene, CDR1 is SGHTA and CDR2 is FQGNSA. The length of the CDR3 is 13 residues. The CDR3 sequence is CASSLSKGNTQYF.

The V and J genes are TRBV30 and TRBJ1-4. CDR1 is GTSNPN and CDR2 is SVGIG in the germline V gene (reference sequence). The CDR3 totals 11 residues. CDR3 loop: CAWSIREKLFF.